These 3 T cell receptor beta chains originate from one sample sequenced in a study of T cells in Graves' hyperthyroidism and ophthalmopathy. Amplification of TCR beta CDR3 regions used RNA as the template. The primer set for the first-round RT-PCR of the TCR CDR3 was HTBI. From the multiplex PCR reads, TCRdb called clonotypes with MiXCR, one entry per CDR3 protein. The sample records about 380,000 distinct CDR3 sequences, approximately 12% being singletons. Sample: blood. Receptor source: a man younger than 45 with Graves' hyperthyroidism that later progressed to Graves' ophthalmopathy.

J is TRBJ2-1 and V is TRBV5-1; D ambiguous. The CDR3 spans 14 residues. V shed 6 bases and J shed 0 bases, with 10 bases lying between them. The germline CDR1 and CDR2 sequences are SGHRS and YFSETQ. The CDR3 is CASMSGNSYNEQFF. The CDR3 coding sequence is TGCGCCAGCATGAGTGGAAACTCCTACAATGAGCAGTTCTTC.

This clonotype was counted a few times. The J gene is TRBJ2-2, the V gene TRBV27, with 8 nucleotides matching TRBD1. Unmatched junction bases numbered 6, after V lost 3 bases and J lost 6 bases. Germline CDR1 is MNHEY and CDR2 is SMNVEV (reference sequence). This CDR3 region has 15 residues. Here the CDR3 reads CASSFGKQGAGELFF. In DNA, the CDR3 is TGTGCCAGCAGTTTTGGAAAACAGGGGGCCGGGGAGCTGTTTTTT.

This clonotype has a handful of counts. V gene TRBV7-9 combines with J gene TRBJ2-3, with 7 bases matching TRBD2. This CDR3 comprises 17 residues. The ends lost 0 bases at V and 0 bases at J; junction bases unmatched: 6. Germline loops: CDR1 SEHNR, CDR2 FQNEAQ (reference sequence). CDR3 amino acids: CASSLAGRGVSTDTQYF. DNA of the CDR3: TGTGCCAGCAGCTTAGCTGGGAGGGGTGTTAGCACAGATACGCAGTATTTT.